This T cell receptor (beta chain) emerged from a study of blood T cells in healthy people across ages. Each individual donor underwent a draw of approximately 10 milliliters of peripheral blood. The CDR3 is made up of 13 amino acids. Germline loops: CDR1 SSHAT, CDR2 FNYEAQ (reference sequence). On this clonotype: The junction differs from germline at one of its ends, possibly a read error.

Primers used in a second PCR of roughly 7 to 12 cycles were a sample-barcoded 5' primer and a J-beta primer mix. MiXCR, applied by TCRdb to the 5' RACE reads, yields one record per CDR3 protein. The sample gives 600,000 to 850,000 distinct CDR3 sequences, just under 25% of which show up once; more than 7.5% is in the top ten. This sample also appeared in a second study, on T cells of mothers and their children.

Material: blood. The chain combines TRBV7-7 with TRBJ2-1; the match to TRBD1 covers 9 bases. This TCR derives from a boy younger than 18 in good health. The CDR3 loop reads CASSRRTGDEQFF. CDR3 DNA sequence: TGTGCTAGCAGCCGGAGGACAGGGGATGAGCAGTTCTTC.